This TCR beta chain was retrieved from a study of OX40 agonist ivuxolimab in advanced cancers. Sequencing was performed with immunoSEQ multiplex PCR; in TCRdb, only in-frame clones are kept and a portion is missing. The sample includes some 15,000 clones, approximately 85% seen only once; the top ten take 25% to 35%. This CDR3 contains 15 residues. Germline CDR1 SGHRS, CDR2 YFSETQ. V gave up 4 bases and J gave up 4 bases, with 18 bases separating them. The material was CD4+ or CD8+ T cells sorted from blood, obtained in a trial of the OX40 agonist ivuxolimab. The TCR was taken from an adult with an advanced solid tumor such as melanoma, head and neck, liver or kidney cancer. The chain combines TRBV5-1 with TRBJ2-7; weak D call: TRBD1 (6 bases). CDR3 nucleotide sequence: TGCGCCAGCAGCCCGGACAGTCGAAGCATGTACGAGCAGTACTTC. Amino acid sequence: CASSPDSRSMYEQYF.